Listed below are T cell receptor beta chains from one sample, sequenced in a study of shared clonotypes between healthy human individuals. This table comes from immunoSEQ multiplex PCR, and its TCRdb copy is limited to in-frame clones, with some not included. Counted here are roughly 2 million clones, about 94% occurring once; the ten biggest clones make up 1.1%. The specimen was naive CD8+ T cells sorted from blood. Source of these receptors: a man between 18 and 29 years old in good health. CDR3s include the opening cysteine and the closing phenylalanine or tryptophan. Each record gives: J gene, D gene, CDR3 length, clone size, V gene, CDR3 DNA, CDR3 protein. D genes are given only for firm matches. Size is omitted from some rows. Given values are once, few, many or a class for expanded clones.

J: TRBJ2-1
D: TRBD2
length: 14
size: NA
V: TRBV4-3
DNA: TGCGCCAGCAGCCAAGATGCACTAGCGGGAGAGCAGTTCTTC
CDR3: CASSQDALAGEQFF

J: TRBJ2-7
D: TRBD1
length: 16
size: once
V: TRBV6-8
DNA: TGTGCCAGCAGCCGATTTCACACTACAGGGGAGTACGAGCAGTACTTC
CDR3: CASSRFHTTGEYEQYF

J: TRBJ2-5
D: TRBD2
length: 14
size: NA
V: TRBV7-6
DNA: TGTGCCAGCAGCTCCCTAGCGGGGGAAGAGACCCAGTACTTC
CDR3: CASSSLAGEETQYF

J: TRBJ2-6
D: TRBD1
length: 19
size: NA
V: TRBV27
DNA: TGTGCCAGCAGTTTGGGACCCGGGACAGGGCCCTCTGGGGCCAACGTCCTGACTTTC
CDR3: CASSLGPGTGPSGANVLTF

J: TRBJ2-7
D: NA
length: 14
size: NA
V: TRBV9
DNA: TGTGCCAGCAGCGTAGGGCCCCAGGTATACGAGCAGTACTTC
CDR3: CASSVGPQVYEQYF

J: TRBJ2-1
D: NA
length: 13
size: NA
V: TRBV2
DNA: TGTGCCAGCAGTGATAGACTCGACAATGAGCAGTTCTTC
CDR3: CASSDRLDNEQFF

J: TRBJ2-2
D: NA
length: 15
size: NA
V: TRBV27
DNA: TGTGCCAGCAGTCCGCCCAGTGGTTTGCCCGGGGAGCTGTTTTTT
CDR3: CASSPPSGLPGELFF

J: TRBJ1-2
D: NA
length: 14
size: NA
V: TRBV2
DNA: TGTGCCAGCAGTGAAGCGGGAGTGGGGGACGGCTACACCTTC
CDR3: CASSEAGVGDGYTF

J: TRBJ2-7
D: TRBD2
length: 18
size: NA
V: TRBV4-1
DNA: TGCGCCAGCAGCCAGAAGGATCCTAGCGGGGGATTTGCCTACGAGCAGTACTTC
CDR3: CASSQKDPSGGFAYEQYF

J: TRBJ1-2
D: NA
length: 16
size: NA
V: TRBV9
DNA: TGTGCCAGCAGCGTAGGGGTTCTCTCAGCTAACTATGGCTACACCTTC
CDR3: CASSVGVLSANYGYTF

J: TRBJ1-4
D: TRBD1
length: 17
size: NA
V: TRBV2
DNA: TGTGCCAGCAGGCGCCCGGAGGACAGGGGTATTGGGCCAGAACTGTTTTTT
CDR3: CASRRPEDRGIGPELFF

J: TRBJ1-1
D: NA
length: 13
size: NA
V: TRBV6-5
DNA: TGTGCCAGCAGTTACGAGGGATTGGATGAAGCTTTCTTT
CDR3: CASSYEGLDEAFF

J: TRBJ1-2
D: NA
length: 15
size: NA
V: TRBV10-2
DNA: TGCGCCAGCAGTGAGTGGGAAGTCCCTAACTATGGCTACACCTTC
CDR3: CASSEWEVPNYGYTF

J: TRBJ1-2
D: NA
length: 16
size: NA
V: TRBV2
DNA: TGTGCCAGCAGTGAGCCAGATTTGATTCCTAACTATGGCTACACCTTC
CDR3: CASSEPDLIPNYGYTF

J: TRBJ2-2
D: TRBD1
length: 13
size: NA
V: TRBV19
DNA: TGTGCCACCCCGGGACAGGTGGTAGGGGAGCTGTTTTTT
CDR3: CATPGQVVGELFF

J: TRBJ2-1
D: NA
length: 14
size: NA
V: TRBV7-9
DNA: TGTGCCAGCAGCTTACCCAACAGGGAAAATGAGCAGTTCTTC
CDR3: CASSLPNRENEQFF

J: TRBJ2-1
D: TRBD1
length: 15
size: NA
V: TRBV30
DNA: TGTGCCTGGATTGGGGGACAGGGGAACTACAATGAGCAGTTCTTC
CDR3: CAWIGGQGNYNEQFF

J: TRBJ2-6
D: TRBD1
length: 15
size: NA
V: TRBV27
DNA: TGTGCCAGCAGTCTGACAGGGGCTGGGGCCAACGTCCTGACTTTC
CDR3: CASSLTGAGANVLTF

J: TRBJ2-3
D: NA
length: 14
size: NA
V: TRBV27
DNA: TGTGCCAGCACCGGACATAAGGAAGCAGATACGCAGTATTTT
CDR3: CASTGHKEADTQYF

J: TRBJ2-6
D: NA
length: 16
size: once
V: TRBV30
DNA: TGTGCCTGGTCCACGACCGATACCGCTGGGGCCAACGTCCTGACTTTC
CDR3: CAWSTTDTAGANVLTF

J: TRBJ2-3
D: NA
length: 15
size: NA
V: TRBV9
DNA: TGTGCCAGCAGCGGGCCAGGTCCTAGCACAGATACGCAGTATTTT
CDR3: CASSGPGPSTDTQYF

J: TRBJ2-2
D: NA
length: 15
size: few
V: TRBV7-7
DNA: TGTGCTAGCAGCTCCCTGGGTGGAGGCACCGGGGAGCTGTTTTTT
CDR3: CASSSLGGGTGELFF

J: TRBJ1-1
D: NA
length: 16
size: NA
V: TRBV4-1
DNA: TGCGCCAGCAGCCAAGTAAAAGAACGGAAGAACACTGAAGCTTTCTTT
CDR3: CASSQVKERKNTEAFF

J: TRBJ2-7
D: TRBD2
length: 15
size: once
V: TRBV6-5
DNA: TGTGCCAGCAGTTACGTATCGGGGGGAGCCTACGAGCAGTACTTC
CDR3: CASSYVSGGAYEQYF

J: TRBJ2-7
D: NA
length: 14
size: NA
V: TRBV11-2
DNA: TGTGCCAGCAGTTTCGAACGAGGGGGCTACGAGCAGTACTTC
CDR3: CASSFERGGYEQYF

J: TRBJ1-1
D: NA
length: 14
size: NA
V: TRBV5-1
DNA: TGCGCCAGCAGCTTGGCAGGCGCGAACACTGAAGCTTTCTTT
CDR3: CASSLAGANTEAFF